A selection of T cell receptor beta chains follows, all from one sample in a study of cytomegalovirus exposure and HLA in healthy donors. Generated by immunoSEQ multiplex PCR, the TCRdb table keeps only in-frame clones and is missing some. The profile shows 150,000 to 200,000 clones, roughly four fifths of them singletons. Sequencing was done on a sample of PBMCs. The source is a woman aged 25 to 39 in good health and CMV-seronegative. CDR3s include the opening cysteine and the closing phenylalanine or tryptophan. A D gene is named only where the DNA matches it firmly.

v_call	j_call	d_call	cdr3_aa
TRBV29-1	TRBJ2-5	NA	CSVEPGFGETQYF
TRBV6-1	TRBJ2-6	NA	CASGERNSGANVLTF
TRBV11-2	TRBJ2-7	NA	CASSDAAGYEQYF
TRBV28	TRBJ2-1	TRBD2	CASSLSGSGGAEQFF
TRBV18	TRBJ2-1	NA	CASSPRDSQGEQFF
TRBV7-2	TRBJ1-5	NA	CASSPVISNQPQHF
TRBV5-5	TRBJ2-2	NA	CASSLDRKVTGELFF
TRBV7-2	TRBJ2-3	TRBD1	CASSSLEGAWLDTQYF
TRBV7-9	TRBJ1-1	TRBD1	CASSPSGQRNTEAFF
TRBV7-2	TRBJ2-1	NA	CASSSQVGFWAENEQFF
TRBV7-2	TRBJ1-2	TRBD1	CASSLAETGGAYGYTF
TRBV5-1	TRBJ2-1	NA	CASSVLSGSSYNEQFF
TRBV7-3	TRBJ2-7	TRBD2	CASSLGGGRDEQYF
TRBV27	TRBJ1-2	NA	CASSLSRASALNGYTF
TRBV18	TRBJ1-6	NA	CASSNRPDNSPLHF
TRBV5-1	TRBJ2-5	TRBD1	CASSKSGGAETQYF
TRBV7-2	TRBJ2-7	TRBD1	CASSVQMDRVGEQYF
TRBV27	TRBJ2-1	NA	CASSFLGICYERAFYNEQFF
TRBV18	TRBJ1-2	NA	CASSPRIRPYYGYTF
TRBV10-3	TRBJ2-7	TRBD1	CAISEKAGGTYEQYF
TRBV7-9	TRBJ2-7	TRBD2	CASSPRTSYEQYF
TRBV27	TRBJ2-1	TRBD2	CASSSFQRLAGRDNEQFF
TRBV19	TRBJ2-2	NA	CASREAANTGELFF
TRBV27	TRBJ1-2	NA	CASSLSGGNYGYTF
TRBV28	NA	TRBD1	CASRGDRSVEQYF
TRBV7-6	TRBJ2-2	TRBD1	CAISGTGVTGELFF
TRBV7-9	TRBJ2-5	TRBD1	CASSSGQPQETQYF
TRBV28	TRBJ2-1	TRBD2	CASSSRRLAGVEQFF